Listed here are 28 T cell receptor beta chains from one sample, sequenced in a study of OX40 agonist ivuxolimab in advanced cancers. Clones were sequenced by immunoSEQ multiplex PCR, and TCRdb holds only the in-frame ones, with some missing. The top ten clones hold approximately 35% of a sample with about 41,000 clones, just under 90% of them seen once. The source was CD4+ or CD8+ T cells sorted from blood, collected in a trial of the OX40 agonist ivuxolimab. These receptors were collected from an adult with an advanced solid tumor such as melanoma, head and neck, liver or kidney cancer.

The rearrangement links TRBV7-3 to TRBJ2-1, with TRBD2 matching over 9 bases. CDR3 length equals 15 residues. Trimming cost V 5 bases and J 3 bases; bases outside gene matches: 5. CDR1 is SGHTA, CDR2 FQGTGA, per germline. The DNA for the CDR3 is TGTGCCAGCAGCGAAAGCGGGGGGTACTACAATGAGCAGTTCTTC. This translates into CASSESGGYYNEQFF. The full variable domain, in which reference TRBV7-3 and TRBJ2-1 provide the parts outside the CDR3, is GAGVSQTPSNKVTEKGKYVELRCDPISGHTALYWYRQSLGQGPEFLIYFQGTGAADDSGLPNDRFFAVRPEGSVSTLKIQRTERGDSAVYLCASSESGGYYNEQFFGPGTRLTVL.

This chain connects TRBV7-9 to TRBJ2-3, with 10 bases that match TRBD2. The CDR3 loop spans 15 amino acids. V trimming: 8 bases; J trimming: 1 base; junction bases outside the gene matches: 6. Germline CDR1 is SEHNR and CDR2 is FQNEAQ (reference sequence). DNA for the CDR3: TGTGCCAGCGGACCGCTAGCGGGAGGCACAGATACGCAGTATTTT. Translated: CASGPLAGGTDTQYF.

The chain couples TRBV19 to TRBJ1-3, with D uncertain. CDR3 length: 15 residues. Germline loops: CDR1 LNHDA, CDR2 SQIVND (reference sequence). The V end was cut by 1 base, the J end by 0 bases, with 7 bases between. CDR3 region: CASSIVADSGNTIYF. CDR3 nucleotides: TGTGCCAGTAGTATAGTCGCGGACTCTGGAAACACCATATATTTT.

This rearrangement joins TRBV18 to TRBJ2-1; the D is unclear. The CDR3 has 15 amino acids. CDR1 and CDR2 (germline): KGHSH, LQKENI. V lost 5 bases and J 4 bases, leaving 15 bases between the germline ends. CDR3 in DNA: TGTGCCAGCTCAAAAAAACCCTCCTTATACAATGAGCAGTTCTTC. It codes for CASSKKPSLYNEQFF.

The V call is TRBV27, the J call TRBJ1-5, with TRBD1 as a possible D gene (5 bases). The CDR3 consists of 13 residues. Per the germline V gene, CDR1 is MNHEY and CDR2 is SMNVEV (reference sequence). The V end lost 6 bases, the J end lost 3 bases, and 9 bases lay between the germline ends. CDR3 sequence: CASREQVNQPQHF. The DNA of the CDR3 is TGTGCCAGCAGGGAACAGGTCAATCAGCCCCAGCATTTT.

This chain links TRBV6-5 with TRBJ1-1, with D possibly matching TRBD1 (5 bases). Germline lookup yields CDR1 MNHEY and CDR2 SVGAGI. Trimming removed 2 bases from V and 4 bases from J, with 8 bases in between. This CDR3 contains 13 residues. For the CDR3, the DNA is TGTGCCAGCAGTTACGGCAGGGTCACTGAAGCTTTCTTT. This translates into CASSYGRVTEAFF.

The chain employs TRBV9 and TRBJ1-1; maybe TRBD1 (5 bases). The CDR3 loop spans 15 amino acids. Trimming pared 0 bases from V and 5 bases from J, leaving 14 bases between. The V gene's germline CDR1 is SGDLS and CDR2 YYNGEE. CDR3 bases: TGTGCCAGCAGCGTAGCACCAGGGACGAGGACTGAAGCTTTCTTT. This codes for CASSVAPGTRTEAFF.

This clone was observed once. The V call is TRBV28, the J call TRBJ2-7; D is perhaps TRBD1 or TRBD2 (7 bases each). This CDR3 comprises 17 residues. The germline CDR1 and CDR2 sequences are MDHEN and SYDVKM. V was trimmed by 4 bases and J by 4 bases, leaving 23 bases between them. The CDR3 sequence is CASSSNSDREGKYEQYF. CDR3 bases: TGTGCCAGCAGTTCTAACTCTGACAGGGAGGGGAAGTACGAGCAGTACTTC.

The gene calls are TRBV5-1 and TRBJ2-1; perhaps D is TRBD1 or TRBD2 (6 bases each). In germline, CDR1 is SGHRS, CDR2 YFSETQ. This CDR3 region has 15 residues. V lost 4 bases and J 0 bases, leaving 11 bases between the germline ends. CDR3: CASSVGGSSYNEQFF. Here the CDR3 DNA reads TGCGCCAGCAGCGTAGGGGGGAGCTCCTACAATGAGCAGTTCTTC.

The chain is built from TRBV4-1 and TRBJ1-1; D possibly corresponds to TRBD1 (6 bases). Germline V gives CDR1 MGHRA, CDR2 YSYEKL. Trimming cost V 0 bases and J 6 bases, with 14 bases left between them. The CDR3 length is 15 residues. The DNA for the CDR3 is TGCGCCAGCAGCCAAGATCCTACAGGGTTGGCTGAAGCTTTCTTT. Translating it yields CASSQDPTGLAEAFF.

V usage is TRBV11-2 and J usage is TRBJ2-2; TRBD1 might be the D (6 bases). Germline V lookup: CDR1 SGHAT, CDR2 FQNNGV. The CDR3 runs 13 residues. V gave up 6 bases and J gave up 7 bases, with 12 bases separating them. The DNA for the CDR3 is TGTGCCAGCAGTACACAGGGTCTCGGGGAGCTGTTTTTT. It encodes CASSTQGLGELFF.

This chain joins TRBV2 and TRBJ2-7, with a weak D call TRBD1 (8 bases). Germline loops: CDR1 SNHLY, CDR2 FYNNEI. Trimming pared 6 bases from V and 6 bases from J, leaving 21 bases between. The CDR3 runs to 15 residues. The CDR3 coding sequence is TGTGCCAGCAGCGGTACAGGGGGGGTTTCTGCCGAGCAGTACTTC. Encoded protein: CASSGTGGVSAEQYF.

The chain is built from TRBV7-9 and TRBJ2-1; maybe TRBD1 (7 bases). In germline, CDR1 is SEHNR, CDR2 FQNEAQ (reference sequence). V was shortened by 5 bases and J by 8 bases, with 13 bases between the two germline ends. The CDR3 runs to 13 residues. CDR3 sequence: CASSRQGGDEQFF. CDR3 DNA: TGTGCCAGCAGCCGACAGGGAGGCGATGAGCAGTTCTTC.

The chain joins TRBV2 to TRBJ1-4, with 9 bases identical to TRBD1. Per germline, CDR1 SNHLY and CDR2 FYNNEI. The CDR3 totals 15 residues. With V trimmed by 6 bases and J by 7 bases, 9 bases remained unmatched. The CDR3, as DNA: TGTGCCAGCAGAGGACAGGGGTCTCGTCGTGAAAAACTGTTTTTT. This encodes CASRGQGSRREKLFF.

The chain is built from TRBV6-1 and TRBJ2-2; maybe TRBD2 (6 bases). CDR3 size: 15 residues. The germline CDR1 and CDR2 sequences are MNHNS and SASEGT. The V end was cut by 10 bases, the J end by 5 bases, with 20 bases between. As DNA, the CDR3 is TGTGCCACACCAACAAGGCGGGATGGGACCGGGGAGCTGTTTTTT. Encoded protein: CATPTRRDGTGELFF.

This clone was counted a single time. This chain connects TRBV7-9 to TRBJ2-7, with 7 bases aligning to TRBD1. The CDR3 sequence is 15 residues long. Germline CDR1 is SEHNR and CDR2 is FQNEAQ (reference sequence). With 1 base clipped from V and 1 base from J, the junction kept 4 bases outside the gene matches. CDR3 region: CASSLVGTVSYEQYF. The CDR3, as DNA: TGTGCCAGCAGCTTAGTGGGGACAGTTTCCTACGAGCAGTACTTC.

The J gene is TRBJ2-2, the V gene TRBV2; 8 bases map to TRBD1. The V segment lost 4 bases and the J segment 7 bases; nucleotides outside the gene matches: 8. Per the germline V gene, CDR1 is SNHLY and CDR2 is FYNNEI. The CDR3 has 15 amino acids. The DNA of the CDR3 is TGTGCCAGCAGTGGAACAGGGGGTGGTGGCGGGGAGCTGTTTTTT. Protein sequence: CASSGTGGGGGELFF.

This rearrangement joins TRBV23-1 to TRBJ2-7; TRBD1 matches 7 bases. TRBV23-1 belongs to the ORF category, with a function that is uncertain. CDR3 length: 14 amino acids. V gave up 2 bases and J gave up 2 bases; unmatched junction bases: 3. CDR3: CASSQGQEAYEQYF. As DNA, the CDR3 is TGCGCCAGCAGTCAAGGACAGGAAGCCTACGAGCAGTACTTC.

This clone occurred once. The genes are TRBV7-3 and TRBJ2-2; D not certain. V was pared by 0 bases and J by 4 bases, with 9 bases between. The CDR3 covers 15 residues. Germline CDR1 is SGHTA and CDR2 is FQGTGA. The CDR3 nucleotides read TGTGCCAGCAGCTTAACCCCGGGTGTCACCGGGGAGCTGTTTTTT. Amino acid sequence: CASSLTPGVTGELFF.

The V gene is TRBV19, the J gene TRBJ2-1; 9 nucleotides align to TRBD2. V shed 10 bases and J 7 bases; nucleotides not matched to a gene: 14. The germline gives CDR1 LNHDA, CDR2 SQIVND (reference sequence). CDR3 size: 15 residues. The CDR3: CATSAAGGPENEQFF. CDR3 DNA sequence: TGTGCCACCTCGGCGGCGGGAGGGCCAGAGAATGAGCAGTTCTTC.

The J gene is TRBJ2-3, the V gene TRBV4-2; no reliable D call. CDR1 is LGHNA, CDR2 YNFKEQ, per germline. V was pared by 0 bases and J by 0 bases, with 7 bases between. This CDR3 contains 15 residues. The CDR3 DNA reads TGTGCCAGCAGCCAAGATGGGCAGAGCACAGATACGCAGTATTTT. Its protein product is CASSQDGQSTDTQYF.

V and J are TRBV19 and TRBJ1-2; D is unresolved. Germline V gives CDR1 LNHDA, CDR2 SQIVND (reference sequence). This CDR3 has 14 amino acids. V lost 2 bases to trimming and J lost 6 bases, with 13 bases between them. CDR3 nucleotide sequence: TGTGCCAGTAGTATAATGGAGGGTAGAGATGGCTACACCTTC. Translated: CASSIMEGRDGYTF.

The chain carries TRBV2 and TRBJ2-5; D is perhaps TRBD1 (5 bases). Germline CDR1 reads SNHLY; CDR2 reads FYNNEI. The CDR3 spans 13 residues. V shed 4 bases and J shed 5 bases, with 11 bases lying between them. The CDR3 spells CASSADTWETQYF. As DNA, the CDR3 is TGTGCCAGCAGTGCGGACACGTGGGAGACCCAGTACTTC.

This rearrangement joins TRBV7-2 to TRBJ2-7; 8 positions agree with TRBD1. The CDR3 covers 16 residues. V lost 5 bases, J lost 0 bases, and 9 bases stayed unmatched. Germline loops: CDR1 SGHTA, CDR2 FQGNSA. The CDR3 coding sequence is TGTGCCAGCAGCCCACAAGCCGGACAGGGCTCCTACGAGCAGTACTTC. Its protein product is CASSPQAGQGSYEQYF.

The chain combines TRBV4-1 with TRBJ2-1; 13 bases fit TRBD2. Germline-derived CDR1 and CDR2 are MGHRA and YSYEKL. Losses at the gene ends were 0 bases for V and 4 bases for J; bases not matched to a gene: 0. This CDR3 has 16 residues. CDR3 in amino acids: CASSQEGLAGYNEQFF. CDR3 sequence (DNA): TGCGCCAGCAGCCAAGAGGGACTAGCGGGGTACAATGAGCAGTTCTTC.

This chain joins TRBV19 and TRBJ2-7; D is perhaps TRBD2 (6 bases). The CDR3 sequence is 16 residues long. The germline CDR1 and CDR2 sequences are LNHDA and SQIVND (reference sequence). Trimming shortened V by 6 bases and J by 0 bases, and 18 bases separated the two germline ends. CDR3 in DNA: TGTGCCAGTAGGGAGGGGACCGCCAGGAGCTCCTACGAGCAGTACTTC. Translation: CASREGTARSSYEQYF.

The chain combines TRBV2 with TRBJ2-2, with D perhaps matching TRBD1 or TRBD2 (5 bases each). Trimming cost V 7 bases and J 4 bases, with 16 bases left between them. Germline CDR1 and CDR2: SNHLY and FYNNEI. The CDR3 contains 15 residues. The CDR3 bases are TGTGCCAGCACCACACGGGGCCTGGCCACCGGGGAGCTGTTTTTT. It translates to CASTTRGLATGELFF.

This clone was seen a handful of times. The chain joins TRBV20-1 to TRBJ1-1, with D unresolved. Germline CDR1 is DFQATT and CDR2 is SNEGSKA (reference sequence). The CDR3 length is 11 residues. V lost 8 bases, J lost 4 bases, and 11 bases lay in between. CDR3 residues: CSTGRSTEAFF. In DNA form, the CDR3 reads TGCAGTACCGGGCGGTCCACTGAAGCTTTCTTT.